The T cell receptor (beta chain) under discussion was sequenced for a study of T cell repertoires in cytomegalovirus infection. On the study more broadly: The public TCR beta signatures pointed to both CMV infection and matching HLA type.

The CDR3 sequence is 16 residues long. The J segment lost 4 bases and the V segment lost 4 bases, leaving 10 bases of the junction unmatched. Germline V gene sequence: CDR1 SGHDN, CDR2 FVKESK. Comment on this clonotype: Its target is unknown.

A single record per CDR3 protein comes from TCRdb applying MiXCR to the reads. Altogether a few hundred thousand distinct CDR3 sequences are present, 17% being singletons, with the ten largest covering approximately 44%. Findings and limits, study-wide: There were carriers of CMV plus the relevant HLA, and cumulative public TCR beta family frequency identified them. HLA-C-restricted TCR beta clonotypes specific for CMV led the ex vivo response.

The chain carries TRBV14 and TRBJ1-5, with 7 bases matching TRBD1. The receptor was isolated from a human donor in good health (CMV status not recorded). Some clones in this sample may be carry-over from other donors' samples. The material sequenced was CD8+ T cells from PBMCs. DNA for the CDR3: TGTGCCAGCAGCCGGACGGGGACAGTTATTAATCAGCCCCAGCATTTT. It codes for CASSRTGTVINQPQHF.